What follows are 18 T cell receptor beta chains derived from one specimen sequenced in a study of Ad26.COV2.S vaccination and SARS-CoV-2 variants. Specified treatment: 15 to 20 received Ad26.COV2.S at low or high dose, single or two shots; about 5 received placebo; per-sample allocation not given. Vaccine and placebo recipients were sampled on day 63 after the first injection. Some clones are missing from TCRdb's copy, which holds only in-frame ones; the method was immunoSEQ multiplex PCR. The table includes a few hundred thousand clones, roughly nine tenths detected once. The material was peripheral blood, obtained in a trial of Ad26.COV2.S vaccine versus placebo. These receptors were taken from a person aged 18 to 65 who received the Ad26.COV2.S COVID-19 vaccine or a placebo.

This clone was recorded once. V usage is TRBV10-3 and J usage is TRBJ2-1; 11 bases map to TRBD2. Trimming cost V 8 bases and J 1 base; bases outside gene matches: 13. The CDR3 contains 18 residues. Germline CDR1 ENHRY, CDR2 SYGVKD. The CDR3 DNA reads as TGTGCCATCTCGCTAGCGGGAGGCATGCTGGGATCCTACAATGAGCAGTTCTTC. Its translation is CAISLAGGMLGSYNEQFF.

This chain connects TRBV25-1 to TRBJ2-5; perhaps TRBD2 as D (5 bases). The CDR3 spans 14 residues. Germline lookup yields CDR1 MGHDK and CDR2 SYGVNS. The V end was cut by 6 bases, the J end by 5 bases, with 16 bases between. DNA of the CDR3: TGTGCCAGCAGGACCTTCGGGCTAGCCGAGACCCAGTACTTC. Translated: CASRTFGLAETQYF.

This chain joins TRBV19 and TRBJ2-6; no clear D gene. This CDR3 contains 14 residues. The germline V and J ends were trimmed by 6 bases and 1 base, with 7 bases remaining between them. CDR1 and CDR2 (germline): LNHDA, SQIVND (reference sequence). CDR3 amino acids: CASSVISGANVLTF. CDR3 sequence (DNA): TGTGCCAGTAGCGTTATATCTGGGGCCAACGTCCTGACTTTC.

The chain carries TRBV7-2 and TRBJ1-5; D ambiguous. Germline-derived CDR1 and CDR2 are SGHTA and FQGNSA. CDR3 size: 15 residues. The ends were cut back, 5 bases at V and 3 bases at J, with 14 bases in the middle. Here the CDR3 DNA reads TGTGCCAGCAGCCCAGACCCGACCCCCAATCAGCCCCAGCATTTT. It specifies CASSPDPTPNQPQHF.

The V and J genes are TRBV28 and TRBJ1-2; D not resolved. V dropped 6 bases and J dropped 2 bases, with 13 bases sitting between them. This CDR3 has 14 amino acids. CDR1 and CDR2 from the germline V gene are MDHEN and SYDVKM. CDR3 sequence reads: CASSYLTENYGYTF. CDR3 in DNA: TGTGCCAGCAGCTATTTAACCGAGAACTATGGCTACACCTTC.

V and J are TRBV7-8 and TRBJ2-7, with 12 bases that match TRBD2. V shed 4 bases and J 0 bases; nucleotides not matched to a gene: 4. The CDR3 is 16 residues long. Germline values: CDR1 SGHVS, CDR2 FQNEAQ. CDR3: CASSYGLAGSSYEQYV. The DNA for the CDR3 is TGTGCCAGCAGCTATGGACTAGCGGGATCCTCCTACGAGCAGTACGTC.

This clone was detected once. This chain uses TRBV6-2 or TRBV6-3 with TRBJ2-1; unclear D gene. Looked up from germline, CDR1 is MNHEY and CDR2 is SVGEGT. This CDR3 has 12 residues. Trimming took off 1 base at V and 9 bases at J, with 7 bases between the two ends. The CDR3 nucleotides read TGTGCCAGCAGTTACTTCAGTCGTGAGCAGTTCTTC. Its protein is CASSYFSREQFF.

This clone was seen a single time. The chain joins TRBV18 to TRBJ1-1, with D unresolved. Germline V gene data show CDR1 as KGHSH and CDR2 as LQKENI. V lost 6 bases, J lost 10 bases, and 12 bases lay in between. This CDR3 is 11 amino acids long. CDR3 DNA: TGTGCCAGCTCGGAGACCGCAGTAGCTTTCTTT. Residues: CASSETAVAFF.

The chain links TRBV12-5 to TRBJ1-5; D gene unclear. Trimming removed 4 bases from V and 7 bases from J, with 14 bases in between. In germline, CDR1 is LGHNT, CDR2 FRNRAP. This CDR3 comprises 14 residues. The CDR3: CASGSPTTLQPQHF. The DNA for the CDR3 is TGTGCTAGTGGTTCCCCGACCACCCTGCAGCCCCAGCATTTT.

V and J are TRBV28 and TRBJ2-7; 11 bases are shared with TRBD2. V was clipped by 4 bases and J by 3 bases; unmatched bases: 2. The CDR3 is 14 amino acids. Germline V gene lookup returns CDR1 MDHEN and CDR2 SYDVKM. DNA of the CDR3: TGTGCCAGCAGTTCCGGGACTAGCGGCTACGAGCAGTACGTC. Encoded protein: CASSSGTSGYEQYV.

The count of this clone is one. The chain carries TRBV6-2 or TRBV6-3 and TRBJ1-2, with 9 bases that match TRBD1. The CDR3 is 15 residues long. From germline, CDR1 is MNHEY and CDR2 SVGEGT. Germline trimming cut 2 bases from V and 6 bases from J; bases unmatched to any gene: 7. CDR3 amino acids: CASSYLAGQGNGYTF. For the CDR3, the DNA is TGTGCCAGCAGTTACCTAGCGGGACAGGGAAATGGCTACACCTTC.

The CDR3 DNA is TGCGCCAGTTGGGGAGATGAAGCTTTCTTT. This codes for CASWGDEAFF. The chain uses TRBV10-2 and TRBJ1-1; D is uncertain. V lost 9 bases to trimming and J lost 7 bases, with 9 bases between them. The CDR3 contains 10 residues. The germline gives CDR1 WSHSY, CDR2 SAAADI.

The genes are TRBV21-1 and TRBJ1-1. TRBV21-1 is a documented pseudogene. The CDR3 contains 13 residues. The CDR3 bases are TGTGCCAGCAGCCCTCCTTCGGTCCGTGAAGCTTTCTTT. Translating it yields CASSPPSVREAFF.

The chain couples TRBV11-2 to TRBJ2-2; D is perhaps TRBD1 (6 bases). CDR1 and CDR2 from the germline V gene are SGHAT and FQNNGV. Trimming took 5 bases from V and 4 from J, leaving 23 bases between them. The CDR3 runs 18 residues. In nucleotides, the CDR3 is TGTGCCAGCAGCCCACGACCGCTCAGGGGAATGAGCACCGGGGAGCTGTTTTTT. Residues: CASSPRPLRGMSTGELFF.

The chain combines TRBV7-9 with TRBJ1-2; D ambiguous. The CDR3 runs 15 residues. Germline V gene data show CDR1 as SEHNR and CDR2 as FQNEAQ (reference sequence). V was shortened by 8 bases and J by 7 bases, with 23 bases between the two germline ends. In DNA, the CDR3 is TGTGCCAGCCCTAAAACTGCGGGAGACCTCTCTGGCTACACCTTC. It yields the protein CASPKTAGDLSGYTF.

The chain couples TRBV10-3 to TRBJ1-6; a possible D gene is TRBD1 (5 bases). CDR3 length: 15 residues. Between the trimmed V and J ends, which lost 2 bases and 2 bases, there was a span of 7 bases. Germline assignment: CDR1 ENHRY and CDR2 SYGVKD. CDR3 bases: TGTGCCATCAGTGAGGAACAGGCCTATAATTCACCCCTCCACTTT. Protein: CAISEEQAYNSPLHF.

V usage is TRBV6-5 and J usage is TRBJ2-1; 10 nucleotides align to TRBD1. Germline V CDR1 and CDR2: MNHEY, SVGAGI. This CDR3 has 15 residues. V dropped 3 bases and J dropped 2; count of bases not matched to a gene: 1. The CDR3 reads CASSYGTGAYNEQFF. The CDR3 nucleotides read TGTGCCAGCAGTTATGGGACAGGGGCCTACAATGAGCAGTTCTTC.

This clone was observed once. The J gene is TRBJ1-1, the V gene TRBV4-3, with unresolved D. V was cut by 2 bases and J by 0 bases, with 13 bases left in between. This CDR3 spans 16 amino acids. Germline-derived CDR1 and CDR2 are LGHNA and YSLEER. CDR3 bases: TGCGCCAGCAGCCAATTCGTGTGGGAAATGAACACTGAAGCTTTCTTT. Translating it yields CASSQFVWEMNTEAFF.